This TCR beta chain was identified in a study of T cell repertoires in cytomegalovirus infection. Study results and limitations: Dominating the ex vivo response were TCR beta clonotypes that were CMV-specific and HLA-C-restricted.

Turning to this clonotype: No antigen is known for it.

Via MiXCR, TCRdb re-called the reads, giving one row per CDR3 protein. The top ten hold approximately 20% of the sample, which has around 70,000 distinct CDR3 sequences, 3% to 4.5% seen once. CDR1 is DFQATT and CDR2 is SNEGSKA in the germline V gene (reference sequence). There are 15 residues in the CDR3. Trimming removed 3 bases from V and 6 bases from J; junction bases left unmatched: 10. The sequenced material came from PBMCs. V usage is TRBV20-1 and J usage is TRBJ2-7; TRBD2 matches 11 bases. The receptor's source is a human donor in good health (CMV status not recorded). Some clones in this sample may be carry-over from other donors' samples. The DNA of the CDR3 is TGCAGTGCTAGGGAGGCTCGGCTAGCGGGAGGCGAGCAGTACTTC. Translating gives CSAREARLAGGEQYF.